At least ten counts were recorded for the clone carrying this TCR beta chain. Its antigen is not identified. The data were obtained in a study of T cells in Graves' hyperthyroidism and ophthalmopathy. The study defined stable Graves' hyperthyroidism as no ophthalmopathy progression within 18 months. Uncontrolled infection, other autoimmune disease, pregnancy or lactation excluded patients. TCR beta CDR3 regions were amplified from RNA transcripts. RT-PCR in the first round (using the HTBI primer set) targeted the TCR CDR3. TCRdb passed the multiplex PCR reads through MiXCR, listing each CDR3 protein once. The data hold around 97,000 distinct CDR3 sequences, with approximately 48% observed a single time. The CDR3 totals 14 residues. Germline CDR1 is MNHEY and CDR2 is SMNVEV (reference sequence). The V and J ends lost 4 bases and 0 bases respectively, with 10 bases between them. Findings and limits, study-wide: Ophthalmopathy, as predicted by the model, came a median 6.5 months after the prediction.

The TCR was taken from a man between 40 and 49 years old with Graves' hyperthyroidism. The V call is TRBV27, the J call TRBJ2-7; D not resolved. Material for sequencing was blood. The CDR3 bases are TGTGCCAGCAGTTGGACGGCGAGCTCCTACGAGCAGTACTTC. This sequence encodes CASSWTASSYEQYF.